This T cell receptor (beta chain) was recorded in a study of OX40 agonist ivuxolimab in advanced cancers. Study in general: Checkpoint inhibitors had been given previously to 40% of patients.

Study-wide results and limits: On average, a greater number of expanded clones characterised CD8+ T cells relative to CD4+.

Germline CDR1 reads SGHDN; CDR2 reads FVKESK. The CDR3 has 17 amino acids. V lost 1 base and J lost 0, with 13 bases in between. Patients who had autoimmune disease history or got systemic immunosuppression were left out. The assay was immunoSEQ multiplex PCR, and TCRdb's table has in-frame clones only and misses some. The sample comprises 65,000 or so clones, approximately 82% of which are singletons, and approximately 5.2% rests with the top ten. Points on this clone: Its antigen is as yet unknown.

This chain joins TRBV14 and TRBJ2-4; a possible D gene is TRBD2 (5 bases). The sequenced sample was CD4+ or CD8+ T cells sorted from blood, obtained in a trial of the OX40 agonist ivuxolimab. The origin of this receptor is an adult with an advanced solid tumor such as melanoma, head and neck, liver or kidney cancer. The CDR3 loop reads CASSQVRRRGAKNIQYF. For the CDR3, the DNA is TGTGCCAGCAGCCAAGTCCGACGTCGGGGAGCCAAAAACATTCAGTACTTC.